The 32 T cell receptor beta chains below were found in one sample sequenced in a study of T cells in Graves' hyperthyroidism and ophthalmopathy. TCR beta CDR3 regions were amplified from RNA transcripts. During a first-round RT-PCR of the TCR CDR3, the HTBI primer set was used. MiXCR, applied by TCRdb to the multiplex PCR reads, yields one record per CDR3 protein. The data contain approximately 700,000 distinct CDR3 sequences, 45% of them singletons. Sample: peripheral blood or thyroid tissue (not recorded which). Every receptor here comes from an adult man with Graves' disease, either hyperthyroidism or ophthalmopathy (not recorded which).

This clonotype was seen a handful of times. The chain joins TRBV12-3 or TRBV12-4 to TRBJ1-2; perhaps TRBD1 as D (6 bases). V dropped 6 bases and J dropped 14 bases, with 19 bases sitting between them. The CDR3 contains 12 residues. The CDR3 is CASSLGSGESTF. Here the CDR3 DNA reads TGTGCCAGCAGCCTAGGATCAGGGGAGTCAACCTTC.

This clonotype has ten or more counts. The genes are TRBV20-1 and TRBJ1-5, with D perhaps matching TRBD1 (6 bases). The V gene lost 0 bases and the J gene lost 5 bases, with 8 bases spanning the gap. The CDR3 consists of 13 residues. Germline CDR1 DFQATT, CDR2 SNEGSKA (reference sequence). The CDR3 coding sequence is TGCAGTGCTAGAGACCAGGGGCATCAGCCCCAGCATTTT. Protein sequence: CSARDQGHQPQHF.

This clonotype occurred many times. In DNA, the CDR3 is TGTGCCAGCAGCGTCACAGGGACCGGGGAGCTGTTTTTT. Amino acid sequence: CASSVTGTGELFF. The chain recombines TRBV9 with TRBJ2-2; TRBD1 might be the D (6 bases). V gave up 2 bases and J gave up 5 bases, with 7 bases separating them. Per the germline V gene, CDR1 is SGDLS and CDR2 is YYNGEE. The CDR3 is 13 residues long.

In its sample, this clonotype was seen many times. J is TRBJ2-7 and V is TRBV29-1; perhaps TRBD1 as D (8 bases). In germline, CDR1 is SQVTM, CDR2 ANQGSEA. The length of the CDR3 is 14 residues. Trimming cost V 0 bases and J 5 bases, with 14 bases left between them. The CDR3 protein is CSVEDRTGRDEQYF. The CDR3 nucleotides read TGCAGCGTTGAAGATCGGACAGGGAGGGACGAGCAGTACTTC.

The chain is built from TRBV7-2 and TRBJ2-7; TRBD2 matches at 9 bases. The germline V gene encodes CDR1 SGHTA and CDR2 FQGNSA. The CDR3 covers 13 residues. V lost 8 bases and J lost 6; bases outside the gene matches: 8. The CDR3 sequence is CTSGGASGAEQYF. CDR3 DNA: TGTACCAGCGGGGGGGCTAGCGGGGCCGAGCAGTACTTC.

This clonotype was recorded at least ten times. This chain links TRBV13 with TRBJ1-6; D is unclear. The CDR3 loop spans 13 amino acids. Trimming removed 6 bases at V and 10 bases at J, with 13 bases between. CDR1 and CDR2 (germline): PRHDT, FYEKMQ (reference sequence). The DNA of the CDR3 is TGTGCCAGCAGGGAGTTCATGGGGTCACCCCTCCACTTT. Amino acid sequence: CASREFMGSPLHF. Using reference TRBV13 and TRBJ1-6 for the parts outside the CDR3, the full variable domain is AAGVIQSPRHLIKEKRETATLKCYPIPRHDTVYWYQQGPGQDPQFLISFYEKMQSDKGSIPDRFSAQQFSDYHSELNMSSLELGDSALYFCASREFMGSPLHFGNGTRLTVT.

In regard to this clonotype: With a much larger clone just one base away, this may be a read error. The chain is built from TRBV7-3 and TRBJ1-5; D is perhaps TRBD1 (5 bases). The CDR3 totals 15 residues. Trimming cost V 3 bases and J 6 bases, with 15 bases left between them. Germline CDR1 SGHTA, CDR2 FQGTGA. The CDR3 coding sequence is TGTGCCAGCAGCTTGTCCGCAGGGATTGGTCAGCCCCAGCATTTT. It specifies CASSLSAGIGQPQHF.

The rearrangement uses TRBV10-3 and TRBJ2-7; possibly TRBD2 for D (6 bases). There are 12 residues in the CDR3. The ends were cut back, 4 bases at V and 4 bases at J, with 8 bases in the middle. Per germline, CDR1 ENHRY and CDR2 SYGVKD. The CDR3 DNA follows: TGTGCCATCAGTGCTGGACTATACGAGCAGTACTTC. This codes for CAISAGLYEQYF.

The CDR3 spells CASSRTAAEETQYF. For the CDR3, the DNA is TGTGCCAGCAGTAGGACAGCGGCGGAAGAGACCCAGTACTTC. J is TRBJ2-5 and V is TRBV6-1, with D perhaps TRBD1 (6 bases). Germline V lookup: CDR1 MNHNS, CDR2 SASEGT. V lost 5 bases and J lost 3, with 13 bases in between. This CDR3 has 14 residues.

This clonotype was found a few times. The CDR3 sequence: CASSVDTGAYEQYF. The DNA for the CDR3 is TGTGCCAGCAGCGTAGATACAGGGGCCTACGAGCAGTACTTC. This chain connects TRBV9 to TRBJ2-7; TRBD1 matches at 7 bases. The CDR3 extends over 14 amino acids. Looked up from germline, CDR1 is SGDLS and CDR2 is YYNGEE. Trimming removed 0 bases from V and 2 bases from J; junction bases left unmatched: 2.

The chain links TRBV28 to TRBJ2-7; no definite D call. The V gene lost 3 bases and the J gene lost 2 bases, with 17 bases spanning the gap. The CDR3 runs to 16 residues. Germline CDR1 and CDR2: MDHEN and SYDVKM. The CDR3 DNA reads TGTGCCAGCAGTTTCGTGTCCTGGCTACCTACCTACGAGCAGTACTTC. Its protein product is CASSFVSWLPTYEQYF.

The rearrangement links TRBV6-1 to TRBJ1-5; possible D gene TRBD1, 5 bases. The V and J ends lost 6 bases and 0 bases respectively, with 12 bases between them. Germline assignment: CDR1 MNHNS and CDR2 SASEGT. The CDR3 spans 15 residues. CDR3 protein: CASRTGDGSNQPQHF. The CDR3, as DNA: TGTGCCAGCAGAACGGGGGACGGTAGCAATCAGCCCCAGCATTTT.

This chain connects TRBV7-8 to TRBJ1-1, with D uncertain. With 9 bases removed from V and 3 bases from J, the gap between germline ends came to 20 bases. The V gene's germline CDR1 is SGHVS and CDR2 FQNEAQ. CDR3 length equals 15 residues. In DNA form, the CDR3 reads TGTGCCAGTAAATTCGAGAGGGTGGTTTACACTGAAGCTTTCTTT. Translating gives CASKFERVVYTEAFF.

This clonotype was picked up many times. J is TRBJ1-2 and V is TRBV7-9; TRBD1 matches at 8 bases. CDR3 size: 14 residues. V trimming: 3 bases; J trimming: 5 bases; junction bases outside the gene matches: 5. Germline loops: CDR1 SEHNR, CDR2 FQNEAQ (reference sequence). CDR3 nucleotide sequence: TGTGCCAGCAGCTTTCAGGGGGCGTGGTATGGCTACACCTTC. As protein: CASSFQGAWYGYTF.

The rearrangement links TRBV20-1 to TRBJ2-7, with 9 bases that match TRBD1. The germline CDR1 and CDR2 sequences are DFQATT and SNEGSKA (reference sequence). Trimming removed 6 bases from V and 4 bases from J; junction bases left unmatched: 7. There are 13 residues in the CDR3. This CDR3 is CSADTGGEYEQYF. In nucleotides, the CDR3 is TGCAGTGCCGACACAGGGGGCGAGTACGAGCAGTACTTC.

This clonotype was seen at least ten times. The rearrangement uses TRBV7-9 and TRBJ1-1; no clear D gene. In germline, CDR1 is SEHNR, CDR2 FQNEAQ (reference sequence). The CDR3 consists of 14 residues. Trimming took off 5 bases at V and 2 bases at J, with 12 bases between the two ends. DNA for the CDR3: TGTGCCAGCAGCCCGCAGTTCGGCAACACTGAAGCTTTCTTT. This sequence encodes CASSPQFGNTEAFF.

This clonotype was seen only a few times. Here the CDR3 reads CASRDQHSGNTIYF. In nucleotides, the CDR3 is TGTGCCAGCAGAGACCAACACTCTGGAAACACCATATATTTT. This chain links TRBV7-2 with TRBJ1-3; D not certain. Trimming took 6 bases from V and 0 from J, leaving 9 bases between them. CDR3 length: 14 amino acids. Germline CDR1 SGHTA, CDR2 FQGNSA.

The V call is TRBV19, the J call TRBJ1-2; TRBD1 is a possible D gene (6 bases). CDR1 and CDR2 from the germline V gene are LNHDA and SQIVND (reference sequence). The CDR3 runs 14 residues. Trimming pared 4 bases from V and 3 bases from J, leaving 12 bases between. Written as DNA, the CDR3 is TGTGCCAGTAGTAGCCAGGGGCACCACTATGGCTACACCTTC. Translating it yields CASSSQGHHYGYTF.

The gene calls are TRBV29-1 and TRBJ1-5; maybe TRBD1 (6 bases). The germline V gene encodes CDR1 SQVTM and CDR2 ANQGSEA. With 4 bases removed from V and 3 bases from J, the gap between germline ends came to 7 bases. The CDR3 totals 12 residues. CDR3 amino acids: CSVGQDNQPQHF. In nucleotides, the CDR3 is TGCAGCGTTGGACAGGACAATCAGCCCCAGCATTTT.

This clonotype was detected a few times. This CDR3 is missing its conserved last phenylalanine or tryptophan, likely due to a read error. No DNA is shown, since the ends of the CDR3 on it are uncertain; the CDR3 is the one TCRdb lists. V usage is TRBV5-4 and J usage is TRBJ1-1; the table's D call, TRBD1, has no DNA check behind it. CDR1 SGHNT and CDR2 YYREEE come from the germline V gene (reference sequence). The CDR3 has 13 amino acids, counting both end residues. CDR3 sequence reads: CASSLDNRGRVSS.

Details on this clonotype: Germline and junction disagree at one end, which may indicate a read error. CDR3 bases: TGTGCCATCAGTGAGTTACGGGATGCCGTCTCAACTAATGAAAAACTGTTTTTT. As protein: CAISELRDAVSTNEKLFF. This rearrangement joins TRBV24-1 to TRBJ1-4; D call uncertain. The germline CDR1 and CDR2 sequences are KGHDR and SFDVKD. The CDR3 is made up of 18 amino acids.

This clonotype was counted only a few times. A read error may be the cause here, since a much bigger clone is one base away. The chain joins TRBV7-8 to TRBJ2-6, with 7 nucleotides matching TRBD2. Germline-derived CDR1 and CDR2 are SGHVS and FQNEAQ. The CDR3 length is 18 residues. Germline trimming cut 2 bases from V and 3 bases from J; bases unmatched to any gene: 10. The CDR3 reads CASSLFLPRGVGANVLTF. In DNA, the CDR3 is TGTGCCAGCAGCTTATTCCTCCCACGGGGGGTTGGGGCCAACGTCCTGACTTTC.

This chain links TRBV25-1 with TRBJ1-2; no clear D. This CDR3 has 14 amino acids. Germline lookup yields CDR1 MGHDK and CDR2 SYGVNS. V shed 0 bases and J shed 2 bases, with 7 bases lying between them. CDR3 sequence: CASSEYLGNYGYTF. Written as DNA, the CDR3 is TGTGCCAGCAGTGAATATTTAGGGAACTATGGCTACACCTTC.

This clonotype was counted only a few times. The chain joins TRBV7-2 to TRBJ2-5; D is possibly TRBD2 (5 bases). The V gene lost 1 base and the J gene lost 1 base, with 7 bases spanning the gap. Germline CDR1 reads SGHTA; CDR2 reads FQGNSA. CDR3 length equals 14 residues. The CDR3 sequence: CASSLEEVQETQYF. CDR3 nucleotides: TGTGCCAGCAGCTTAGAGGAGGTCCAAGAGACCCAGTACTTC.

The chain links TRBV2 to TRBJ1-4, with 7 bases fitting TRBD1. The CDR3 runs 13 residues. The trim removed 9 bases at V and 7 bases at J, leaving 8 bases unmatched. Per germline, CDR1 SNHLY and CDR2 FYNNEI. This CDR3 reads CASQQGYAEKLFF. The CDR3 DNA reads as TGTGCCAGTCAACAGGGGTATGCTGAAAAACTGTTTTTT.

The CDR3 is CAISEREGGHTIYF. The CDR3 DNA sequence: TGTGCCATCAGTGAGCGGGAGGGCGGGCACACCATATATTTT. The rearrangement uses TRBV10-3 and TRBJ1-3; D is unresolved. The CDR3 totals 14 residues. The germline gives CDR1 ENHRY, CDR2 SYGVKD. The ends were cut back, 2 bases at V and 8 bases at J, with 13 bases in the middle.

This clonotype was recorded many times. This chain links TRBV24-1 with TRBJ1-5, with 7 nucleotides matching TRBD1. The germline CDR1 and CDR2 sequences are KGHDR and SFDVKD. V shed 3 bases and J 3 bases; nucleotides not matched to a gene: 4. The CDR3 runs to 15 residues. CDR3 sequence reads: CATSDDREANQPQHF. CDR3 DNA sequence: TGTGCCACCAGTGATGACAGGGAGGCCAATCAGCCCCAGCATTTT.

This clonotype occurred a few times. This chain connects TRBV7-2 to TRBJ2-2; tentative D call: TRBD2 (5 bases). CDR1 is SGHTA and CDR2 is FQGNSA in the germline V gene. V was cut by 1 base and J by 7 bases, with 10 bases left in between. This CDR3 has 14 residues. The CDR3 loop is CASSLELVVGELFF. DNA for the CDR3: TGTGCCAGCAGCTTAGAACTAGTAGTCGGGGAGCTGTTTTTT.

The DNA for the CDR3 is TGCAGTGCTAGAGATTTCTGGGGACAGTCACAGGAAAAACTGTTTTTT. Protein sequence: CSARDFWGQSQEKLFF. The chain combines TRBV20-1 with TRBJ1-4, with 7 nucleotides matching TRBD1. Per germline, CDR1 DFQATT and CDR2 SNEGSKA (reference sequence). The CDR3 has 16 residues. With V trimmed by 0 bases and J by 8 bases, 12 bases remained unmatched.

The CDR3 DNA reads TGTGCCATCAGTTCCGGGGTCTCGGCTCAGCCCCAGCATTTT. Its protein is CAISSGVSAQPQHF. The rearrangement links TRBV10-3 to TRBJ1-5, with D uncertain. The CDR3 has 14 amino acids. Trimming removed 5 bases at V and 6 bases at J, with 14 bases between. From germline, CDR1 is ENHRY and CDR2 SYGVKD.

This clonotype was detected ten times or more. The chain carries TRBV7-8 and TRBJ1-3; 10 bases line up with TRBD1. The CDR3 loop spans 16 amino acids. Germline assignment: CDR1 SGHVS and CDR2 FQNEAQ. The J segment lost 4 bases and the V segment lost 2 bases, leaving 5 bases of the junction unmatched. DNA for the CDR3: TGTGCCAGCAGCTTATATGGACAGGGGGTCGGAAACACCATATATTTT. Amino acids: CASSLYGQGVGNTIYF. Drawing the rest from reference TRBV7-8 and TRBJ1-3, the complete variable domain is GAGVSQSPRYKVAKRGQDVALRCDPISGHVSLFWYQQALGQGPEFLTYFQNEAQLDKSGLPSDRFFAERPEGSVSTLKIQRTQQEDSAVYLCASSLYGQGVGNTIYFGEGSWLTVV.

With regard to this clonotype: The junction departs from the called germline gene at one end, perhaps through a read error. CDR3 loop: CAIGESVDRRMTF. DNA for the CDR3: TGTGCCATCGGGGAGTCGGTAGACCGTCGAATGACTTTT. This chain uses TRBV10-3 with TRBJ1-6, with no clear D. CDR1 ENHRY and CDR2 SYGVKD come from the germline V gene. This CDR3 comprises 13 residues.